This TCR beta chain was documented in a study of blood T cell repertoires in COVID-19. In the study's own analysis: Scientists estimated how many nucleated cells there were by amplifying reference gene primers. Some clones are missing from TCRdb's copy, which holds only in-frame ones; the method was immunoSEQ multiplex PCR. D and trimming come from the DNA, and the V and J calls and clone size come from that table. Of 230,000 or so clones in the sample, about 85% are singletons; the top ten hold 6.6%. Participants were aged about 18 to 100 years from 20 to 30 US areas. Germline assignment: CDR1 LGHNA and CDR2 YNFKEQ. Trimming took off 0 bases at V and 3 bases at J, with 14 bases between the two ends. The CDR3 totals 16 residues.

The rearrangement links TRBV4-2 to TRBJ1-1; a weak D match, TRBD1 (6 bases). The TCR was taken from a woman in her fifties or sixties who had been exposed to COVID-19. The sequenced sample was PBMCs or T cells enriched from blood (not recorded which). This CDR3 is CASSQDGGSADTEAFF. The CDR3 nucleotides are TGTGCCAGCAGCCAAGATGGGGGCAGCGCGGACACTGAAGCTTTCTTT.